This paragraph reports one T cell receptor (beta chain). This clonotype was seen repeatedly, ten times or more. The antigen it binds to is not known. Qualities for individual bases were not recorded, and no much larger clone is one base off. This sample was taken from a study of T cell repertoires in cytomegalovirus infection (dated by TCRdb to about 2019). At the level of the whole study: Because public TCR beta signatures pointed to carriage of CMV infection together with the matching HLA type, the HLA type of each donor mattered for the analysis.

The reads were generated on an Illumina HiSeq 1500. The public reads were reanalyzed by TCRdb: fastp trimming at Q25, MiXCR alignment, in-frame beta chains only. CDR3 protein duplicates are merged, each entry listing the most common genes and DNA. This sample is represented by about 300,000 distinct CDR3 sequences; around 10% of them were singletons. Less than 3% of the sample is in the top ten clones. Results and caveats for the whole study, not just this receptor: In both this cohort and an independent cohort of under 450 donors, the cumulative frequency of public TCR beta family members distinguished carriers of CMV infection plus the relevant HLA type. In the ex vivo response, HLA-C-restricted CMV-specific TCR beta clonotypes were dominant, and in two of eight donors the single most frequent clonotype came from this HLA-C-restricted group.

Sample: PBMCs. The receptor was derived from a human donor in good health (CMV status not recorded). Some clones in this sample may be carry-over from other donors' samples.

The CDR3 protein is CSAIIGTANTGELFF. The nucleotide sequence is TGCAGTGCGATCATAGGGACAGCGAACACCGGGGAGCTGTTTTTT. The V and J genes are TRBV20-1 and TRBJ2-2, and TRBD1 matches 7 of the central bases. At the junction V is shortened by 6 bases and J by 0 bases; bases outside the gene matches: 7. From the cysteine up to the phenylalanine, the CDR3 has a length of 15 residues. Only the CDR3 DNA stays, 45 bases, in frame from base 1. The germline V gene (reference sequence) supplies CDR1 DFQATT and CDR2 SNEGSKA.